The entry below describes one T cell receptor (beta chain). Clones were sequenced by immunoSEQ multiplex PCR, and TCRdb holds only the in-frame ones, with some missing. The sample yields 110,000 to 150,000 clones, roughly 89% seen once. The sample belongs to a study of cytomegalovirus exposure and HLA in healthy donors. The V gene end was trimmed by 1 base and the J gene end by 6 bases; junction bases not matched to a gene: 6. The CDR3 is 15 residues long. Germline assignment: CDR1 SQVTM and CDR2 ANQGSEA. Sequenced material: PBMCs. The chain combines TRBV29-1 with TRBJ2-3; 11 bases map to TRBD1. The receptor's source is a woman between 18 and 30 years old in good health and CMV-seropositive. Here the CDR3 DNA reads TGCAGCGTTGAAGGGACAGGGGGCCTTATGGATACGCAGTATTTT. Protein product: CSVEGTGGLMDTQYF.